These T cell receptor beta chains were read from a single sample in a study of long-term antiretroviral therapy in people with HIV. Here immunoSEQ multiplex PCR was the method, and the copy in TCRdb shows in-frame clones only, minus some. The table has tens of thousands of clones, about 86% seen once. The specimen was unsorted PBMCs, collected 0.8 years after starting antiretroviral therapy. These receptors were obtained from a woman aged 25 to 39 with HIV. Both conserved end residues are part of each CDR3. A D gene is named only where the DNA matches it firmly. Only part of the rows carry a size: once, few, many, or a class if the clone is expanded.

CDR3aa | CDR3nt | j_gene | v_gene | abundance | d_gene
CASSLDGISTDTQYF | TGCGCCAGCAGCTTGGATGGAATTAGCACAGATACGCAGTATTTT | TRBJ2-3 | TRBV5-1 | . | .
CASSGGTDTGELFF | TGTGCCAGCTCAGGGGGGACGGACACCGGGGAGCTGTTTTTT | TRBJ2-2 | TRBV6-1 | few | .
CASSSYYNEQFF | TGTGCCAGCAGTTCCTATTACAATGAGCAGTTCTTC | TRBJ2-1 | TRBV6-5 | . | .
CASSVDGVNEKLFF | TGTGCCAGCAGCGTGGACGGTGTTAATGAAAAACTGTTTTTT | TRBJ1-4 | TRBV5-4 | . | .
CASRQQTGTEQFF | TGTGCCAGCAGACAACAGACCGGGACTGAGCAGTTCTTC | TRBJ2-1 | TRBV7-3 | . | .
CASSATGGAGELFF | TGTGCCAGCAGCGCGACAGGGGGAGCCGGGGAGCTGTTTTTT | TRBJ2-2 | TRBV9 | . | TRBD1
CASRTNDRGNTEAFF | TGTGCCAGCAGGACTAATGACAGGGGGAACACTGAAGCTTTCTTT | TRBJ1-1 | TRBV6-5 | . | TRBD1
CGVWVAGELFF | TGTGGGGTTTGGGTCGCCGGGGAGCTGTTTTTT | TRBJ2-2 | TRBV7-7 | few | .
CASSVGLAGGRTDTQYF | TGTGCCAGCAGCGTAGGTCTAGCGGGGGGTCGCACAGATACGCAGTATTTT | TRBJ2-3 | TRBV9 | . | TRBD2
CASSTTGAGQPQHF | TGTGCCAGTAGTACGACAGGGGCGGGTCAGCCCCAGCATTTT | TRBJ1-5 | TRBV19 | . | TRBD1
CASSPYRDNTEAFF | TGTGCCAGCTCACCTTACAGGGATAACACTGAAGCTTTCTTT | TRBJ1-1 | TRBV18 | . | .
CASSPRTSSETQYF | TGTGCCAGCAGCCCCCGGACTAGCTCAGAGACCCAGTACTTC | TRBJ2-5 | TRBV7-2 | . | TRBD2
CATSREGGPYEQYF | TGTGCCACCAGCAGAGAGGGGGGGCCCTACGAGCAGTACTTC | TRBJ2-7 | TRBV15 | . | .
CASSPKDRGRTDTQYF | TGTGCCAGCAGCCCAAAAGACAGGGGGCGCACAGATACGCAGTATTTT | TRBJ2-3 | TRBV7-3 | . | TRBD1
CASSPGFSSGNTIYF | TGCGCCAGCAGCCCGGGTTTTTCCTCTGGAAACACCATATATTTT | TRBJ1-3 | TRBV5-1 | . | .
CASSGDRGATNEKLFF | TGTGCCAGCAGTGGGGACAGGGGGGCAACTAATGAAAAACTGTTTTTT | TRBJ1-4 | TRBV2 | . | TRBD1
CASSLAGLATYGYTF | TGTGCCAGCAGCTTGGCGGGGTTAGCCACCTATGGCTACACCTTC | TRBJ1-2 | TRBV5-6 | . | .
CASSKVRGTEAFF | TGTGCCAGTAGTAAGGTGAGGGGCACTGAAGCTTTCTTT | TRBJ1-1 | TRBV19 | . | .
CASSLAPVQDPNYGYTF | TGTGCCAGCAGCTTAGCTCCGGTGCAGGACCCTAACTATGGCTACACCTTC | TRBJ1-2 | TRBV7-4 | . | .
CASSRLGNTEAFF | TGCGCCAGCAGCCGACTGGGGAACACTGAAGCTTTCTTT | TRBJ1-1 | TRBV10-2 | . | .
CSVDAGTGYTF | TGCAGCGTTGACGCGGGGACCGGCTACACCTTC | TRBJ1-2 | TRBV29-1 | . | .
CSGRGTEAFF | TGCAGCGGCCGGGGGACTGAAGCTTTCTTT | TRBJ1-1 | TRBV29-1 | . | .
CASSVLGAGSTDTQYF | TGTGCCAGCAGCGTACTGGGGGCGGGGAGCACAGATACGCAGTATTTT | TRBJ2-3 | TRBV9 | . | .
CASSLGQAGNTIYF | TGTGCCAGCAGTTTAGGACAGGCTGGAAACACCATATATTTT | TRBJ1-3 | TRBV6-5 | once | TRBD1
CASSATGNTGELFF | TGTGCCAGCAGCGCGACAGGGAACACCGGGGAGCTGTTTTTT | TRBJ2-2 | TRBV9 | once | .
CSASGGYTF | TGCAGTGCTAGCGGTGGCTACACCTTC | TRBJ1-2 | TRBV20-1 | once | .
CATSRGTVETNSNEKLFF | TGTGCCACCAGCAGAGGAACGGTGGAAACTAACTCTAATGAAAAACTGTTTTTT | TRBJ1-4 | TRBV15 | . | .
CASSLSTGDWNEQFF | TGTGCCAGCAGCTTATCCACAGGGGATTGGAATGAGCAGTTCTTC | TRBJ2-1 | TRBV7-2 | . | TRBD1
CASSVEGQNTEAFF | TGTGCCAGCAGCGTAGAAGGACAGAACACTGAAGCTTTCTTT | TRBJ1-1 | TRBV9 | . | .
CSVGGVGFRTNEQFF | TGCAGCGTCGGGGGCGTGGGGTTTCGTACCAATGAGCAGTTCTTC | TRBJ2-1 | TRBV29-1 | once | .
CASSPESNYGYTF | TGTGCCAGCTCGCCTGAGAGTAACTATGGCTACACCTTC | TRBJ1-2 | TRBV18 | . | .
CATSRGGRAPNEQFF | TGTGCCACCAGCAGAGGTGGTCGGGCCCCCAATGAGCAGTTCTTC | TRBJ2-1 | TRBV15 | . | .
CASSLAGQVLAQYF | TGCGCCAGCAGCTTGGCGGGACAGGTTCTAGCGCAGTATTTT | TRBJ2-3 | TRBV5-1 | . | TRBD1
CASSPNTGELFF | TGTGCCAGCAGCCCGAACACCGGGGAGCTGTTTTTT | TRBJ2-2 | TRBV7-2 | . | .
CASSNSGGAGGNEQFF | TGTGCCAGTAGTAATAGCGGGGGGGCCGGGGGCAATGAGCAGTTCTTC | TRBJ2-1 | TRBV19 | once | TRBD2
CASSPGTSGGAGNIQYF | TGTGCCAGCAGCCCCGGGACTAGCGGGGGGGCCGGCAACATTCAGTACTTC | TRBJ2-4 | TRBV5-5 | once | TRBD2
CASSQFPFGTSGGSTDTQYF | TGCGCCAGCAGCCAATTTCCCTTCGGGACTAGCGGGGGGAGCACAGATACGCAGTATTTT | TRBJ2-3 | TRBV4-1 | . | TRBD2
CASSYSDGHSGYTF | TGTGCCAGCAGTTACTCGGACGGACACAGCGGCTACACCTTC | TRBJ1-2 | TRBV6-5 | few | .
CASSESTGGSYGYTF | TGTGCCAGCAGTGAATCCACAGGGGGTAGCTATGGCTACACCTTC | TRBJ1-2 | TRBV2 | . | TRBD1
CASSRRIQGADTEAFF | TGCGCCAGCAGCCGACGGATACAGGGGGCGGACACTGAAGCTTTCTTT | TRBJ1-1 | TRBV4-1 | . | TRBD1
CASSPAAKNIQYF | TGTGCCAGCAGCCCTGCAGCCAAAAACATTCAGTACTTC | TRBJ2-4 | TRBV7-9 | . | .
CASSPRRGAQETQYF | TGTGCCAGCTCACCAAGGCGGGGGGCCCAAGAGACCCAGTACTTC | TRBJ2-5 | TRBV18 | . | TRBD2
CASSPQDFSNQPQHF | TGTGCCAGCAGCCCGCAGGACTTTAGCAATCAGCCCCAGCATTTT | TRBJ1-5 | TRBV6-5 | . | .
CASSLAPGRAGANVLTF | TGTGCCAGCAGCTTAGCGCCGGGCAGAGCTGGGGCCAACGTCCTGACTTTC | TRBJ2-6 | TRBV7-2 | . | .
CASSPSPASQFNEQFF | TGTGCCAGCAGCCCCAGCCCCGCCTCTCAATTCAATGAGCAGTTCTTC | TRBJ2-1 | TRBV7-2 | . | .
CAWEGTGSSYNEQFF | TGTGCCTGGGAAGGGACAGGGAGCTCCTACAATGAGCAGTTCTTC | TRBJ2-1 | TRBV30 | . | TRBD1
CASSAGLAGTGELFF | TGTGCCAGCAGTGCCGGGCTAGCGGGCACCGGGGAGCTGTTTTTT | TRBJ2-2 | TRBV25-1 | . | TRBD2
CASSSSSGGSSYEQYF | TGTGCCAGCAGCTCGTCCTCCGGGGGAAGCTCCTACGAGCAGTACTTC | TRBJ2-7 | TRBV7-2 | . | .
CAISGTGAATGELFF | TGTGCCATCAGTGGGACAGGGGCAGCCACCGGGGAGCTGTTTTTT | TRBJ2-2 | TRBV10-3 | . | TRBD1